This T cell receptor (beta chain) was retrieved from a study of T cells after yellow fever vaccination (dated by TCRdb to the late 2010s). The study in broad terms: Libraries from fractions with low cell numbers were prepared with the SMART-Seq v4 Ultra Low Input RNA kit. Bulk TCR alpha and beta repertoires were sequenced longitudinally to track T-cell clones before and after primary and booster YFV17D yellow fever vaccination. The cohort comprised two healthy male donors, one aged 18 to 29 and one aged 30 to 40 years. Blood was drawn at multiple timepoints before and after primary and secondary immunization, with bulk PBMC replicates and cell subsets isolated. Study-wide findings and limitations: After the booster, most of the clones that had expanded following primary vaccination were detected again (about 95% of CD4 and around 88% of CD8), which suggests that memory was broadly maintained. The secondary T-cell response was weaker than the primary response but faster, peaking on day 5 instead of day 15. Computational filtering was needed because FACS-sorted repertoires could contain abundant contaminating clonotypes from the bulk population. A small share of clonotypes was detected in both CD4 and CD8 compartments, with the overlap likely arising from convergent recombination. Only a couple of donors were included in the study, so the extent to which the findings can be generalized is limited.

TCR cDNA was synthesized by 5'RACE template switching, through which a universal primer site and unique molecular identifiers were introduced. Priming of cDNA synthesis was performed from both the TCR alpha and TCR beta constant segments. Libraries were amplified in two PCR steps, with sample barcodes and sequencing adapters added in the second step. Sequencing of the libraries was done on either Illumina HiSeq 2500 (2x100 bp) or NovaSeq (2x150 bp). The paper's data handling went like this. Reads were demultiplexed and collapsed into UMI consensus sequences with MIGEC, and V(D)J alignment was performed with MiXCR. Vaccine-responding clonotypes were identified with edgeR using replicate PBMC samples, with FDR below 0.01 and a log2 fold change above 5 up to day 15 being required. Each bulk clonotype was labeled CD4 or CD8 based on which sequenced repertoire, CD4 or CD8, contained the clonotype at higher abundance. Using fastp trimming at Q25 and MiXCR clonotype assembly, TCRdb reanalyzed the public sequencing data and kept in-frame beta chains. Every entry covers one CDR3 protein and lists the most common genes and DNA from its rows. The V and J calls and clone size come from TCRdb's table, not from the authors' own analysis. The table for this sample lists about 550,000 distinct CDR3 sequences; around 21% of them were counted only once. The leading ten clones occupy roughly an eighth of the sample.

The CDR3 holds 20 amino acids from the cysteine to the phenylalanine. Only CDR3 DNA is held: 60 bases, read in frame from base 1. V ends up 4 bases short and J 5 bases short, with an unmatched junction base count of 18. CDR1 and CDR2, per the germline V gene, are SGHRS and YFSETQ. On this clonotype itself: The antigen it recognizes is unknown. Per-base qualities were not stored, and no clone one base away is much larger.

The treatment or condition label, as the study defines it: live attenuated yellow fever vaccine strain. At each blood-draw timepoint, two biological replicates of bulk PBMCs were collected. A standard Ficoll-Paque protocol was used to isolate PBMCs from peripheral blood. RNA was extracted with TriZol from bulk PBMCs, CD4 and CD8 fractions, and dextramer-positive and dextramer-negative fractions. This receptor was obtained from a man in his thirties or forties who received the YFV17D yellow fever vaccine. The sequencing used PBMCs, collected 15 days after the yellow fever booster vaccination. The V and J segments used are TRBV5-1 and TRBJ2-3, with 14 bases matching TRBD2. The DNA sequence follows: TGCGCCAGCAGCATAGAACCTCCCTCCTTGGGACTAGCGGGAGTAGATACGCAGTATTTT. Its translation is CASSIEPPSLGLAGVDTQYF.